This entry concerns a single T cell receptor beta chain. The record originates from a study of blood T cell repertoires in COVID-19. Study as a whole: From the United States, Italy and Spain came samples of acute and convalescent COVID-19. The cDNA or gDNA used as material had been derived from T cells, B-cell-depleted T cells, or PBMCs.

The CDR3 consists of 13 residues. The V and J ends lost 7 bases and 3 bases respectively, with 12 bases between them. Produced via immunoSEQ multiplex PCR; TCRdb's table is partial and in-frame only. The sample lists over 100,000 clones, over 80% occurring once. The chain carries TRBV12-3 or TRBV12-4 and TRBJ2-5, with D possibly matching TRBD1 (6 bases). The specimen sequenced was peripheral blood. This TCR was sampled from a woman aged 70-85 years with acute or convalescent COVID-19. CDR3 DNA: TGTGCCAGCACCCGGGACAACGAAGAGACCCAGTACTTC. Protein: CASTRDNEETQYF.